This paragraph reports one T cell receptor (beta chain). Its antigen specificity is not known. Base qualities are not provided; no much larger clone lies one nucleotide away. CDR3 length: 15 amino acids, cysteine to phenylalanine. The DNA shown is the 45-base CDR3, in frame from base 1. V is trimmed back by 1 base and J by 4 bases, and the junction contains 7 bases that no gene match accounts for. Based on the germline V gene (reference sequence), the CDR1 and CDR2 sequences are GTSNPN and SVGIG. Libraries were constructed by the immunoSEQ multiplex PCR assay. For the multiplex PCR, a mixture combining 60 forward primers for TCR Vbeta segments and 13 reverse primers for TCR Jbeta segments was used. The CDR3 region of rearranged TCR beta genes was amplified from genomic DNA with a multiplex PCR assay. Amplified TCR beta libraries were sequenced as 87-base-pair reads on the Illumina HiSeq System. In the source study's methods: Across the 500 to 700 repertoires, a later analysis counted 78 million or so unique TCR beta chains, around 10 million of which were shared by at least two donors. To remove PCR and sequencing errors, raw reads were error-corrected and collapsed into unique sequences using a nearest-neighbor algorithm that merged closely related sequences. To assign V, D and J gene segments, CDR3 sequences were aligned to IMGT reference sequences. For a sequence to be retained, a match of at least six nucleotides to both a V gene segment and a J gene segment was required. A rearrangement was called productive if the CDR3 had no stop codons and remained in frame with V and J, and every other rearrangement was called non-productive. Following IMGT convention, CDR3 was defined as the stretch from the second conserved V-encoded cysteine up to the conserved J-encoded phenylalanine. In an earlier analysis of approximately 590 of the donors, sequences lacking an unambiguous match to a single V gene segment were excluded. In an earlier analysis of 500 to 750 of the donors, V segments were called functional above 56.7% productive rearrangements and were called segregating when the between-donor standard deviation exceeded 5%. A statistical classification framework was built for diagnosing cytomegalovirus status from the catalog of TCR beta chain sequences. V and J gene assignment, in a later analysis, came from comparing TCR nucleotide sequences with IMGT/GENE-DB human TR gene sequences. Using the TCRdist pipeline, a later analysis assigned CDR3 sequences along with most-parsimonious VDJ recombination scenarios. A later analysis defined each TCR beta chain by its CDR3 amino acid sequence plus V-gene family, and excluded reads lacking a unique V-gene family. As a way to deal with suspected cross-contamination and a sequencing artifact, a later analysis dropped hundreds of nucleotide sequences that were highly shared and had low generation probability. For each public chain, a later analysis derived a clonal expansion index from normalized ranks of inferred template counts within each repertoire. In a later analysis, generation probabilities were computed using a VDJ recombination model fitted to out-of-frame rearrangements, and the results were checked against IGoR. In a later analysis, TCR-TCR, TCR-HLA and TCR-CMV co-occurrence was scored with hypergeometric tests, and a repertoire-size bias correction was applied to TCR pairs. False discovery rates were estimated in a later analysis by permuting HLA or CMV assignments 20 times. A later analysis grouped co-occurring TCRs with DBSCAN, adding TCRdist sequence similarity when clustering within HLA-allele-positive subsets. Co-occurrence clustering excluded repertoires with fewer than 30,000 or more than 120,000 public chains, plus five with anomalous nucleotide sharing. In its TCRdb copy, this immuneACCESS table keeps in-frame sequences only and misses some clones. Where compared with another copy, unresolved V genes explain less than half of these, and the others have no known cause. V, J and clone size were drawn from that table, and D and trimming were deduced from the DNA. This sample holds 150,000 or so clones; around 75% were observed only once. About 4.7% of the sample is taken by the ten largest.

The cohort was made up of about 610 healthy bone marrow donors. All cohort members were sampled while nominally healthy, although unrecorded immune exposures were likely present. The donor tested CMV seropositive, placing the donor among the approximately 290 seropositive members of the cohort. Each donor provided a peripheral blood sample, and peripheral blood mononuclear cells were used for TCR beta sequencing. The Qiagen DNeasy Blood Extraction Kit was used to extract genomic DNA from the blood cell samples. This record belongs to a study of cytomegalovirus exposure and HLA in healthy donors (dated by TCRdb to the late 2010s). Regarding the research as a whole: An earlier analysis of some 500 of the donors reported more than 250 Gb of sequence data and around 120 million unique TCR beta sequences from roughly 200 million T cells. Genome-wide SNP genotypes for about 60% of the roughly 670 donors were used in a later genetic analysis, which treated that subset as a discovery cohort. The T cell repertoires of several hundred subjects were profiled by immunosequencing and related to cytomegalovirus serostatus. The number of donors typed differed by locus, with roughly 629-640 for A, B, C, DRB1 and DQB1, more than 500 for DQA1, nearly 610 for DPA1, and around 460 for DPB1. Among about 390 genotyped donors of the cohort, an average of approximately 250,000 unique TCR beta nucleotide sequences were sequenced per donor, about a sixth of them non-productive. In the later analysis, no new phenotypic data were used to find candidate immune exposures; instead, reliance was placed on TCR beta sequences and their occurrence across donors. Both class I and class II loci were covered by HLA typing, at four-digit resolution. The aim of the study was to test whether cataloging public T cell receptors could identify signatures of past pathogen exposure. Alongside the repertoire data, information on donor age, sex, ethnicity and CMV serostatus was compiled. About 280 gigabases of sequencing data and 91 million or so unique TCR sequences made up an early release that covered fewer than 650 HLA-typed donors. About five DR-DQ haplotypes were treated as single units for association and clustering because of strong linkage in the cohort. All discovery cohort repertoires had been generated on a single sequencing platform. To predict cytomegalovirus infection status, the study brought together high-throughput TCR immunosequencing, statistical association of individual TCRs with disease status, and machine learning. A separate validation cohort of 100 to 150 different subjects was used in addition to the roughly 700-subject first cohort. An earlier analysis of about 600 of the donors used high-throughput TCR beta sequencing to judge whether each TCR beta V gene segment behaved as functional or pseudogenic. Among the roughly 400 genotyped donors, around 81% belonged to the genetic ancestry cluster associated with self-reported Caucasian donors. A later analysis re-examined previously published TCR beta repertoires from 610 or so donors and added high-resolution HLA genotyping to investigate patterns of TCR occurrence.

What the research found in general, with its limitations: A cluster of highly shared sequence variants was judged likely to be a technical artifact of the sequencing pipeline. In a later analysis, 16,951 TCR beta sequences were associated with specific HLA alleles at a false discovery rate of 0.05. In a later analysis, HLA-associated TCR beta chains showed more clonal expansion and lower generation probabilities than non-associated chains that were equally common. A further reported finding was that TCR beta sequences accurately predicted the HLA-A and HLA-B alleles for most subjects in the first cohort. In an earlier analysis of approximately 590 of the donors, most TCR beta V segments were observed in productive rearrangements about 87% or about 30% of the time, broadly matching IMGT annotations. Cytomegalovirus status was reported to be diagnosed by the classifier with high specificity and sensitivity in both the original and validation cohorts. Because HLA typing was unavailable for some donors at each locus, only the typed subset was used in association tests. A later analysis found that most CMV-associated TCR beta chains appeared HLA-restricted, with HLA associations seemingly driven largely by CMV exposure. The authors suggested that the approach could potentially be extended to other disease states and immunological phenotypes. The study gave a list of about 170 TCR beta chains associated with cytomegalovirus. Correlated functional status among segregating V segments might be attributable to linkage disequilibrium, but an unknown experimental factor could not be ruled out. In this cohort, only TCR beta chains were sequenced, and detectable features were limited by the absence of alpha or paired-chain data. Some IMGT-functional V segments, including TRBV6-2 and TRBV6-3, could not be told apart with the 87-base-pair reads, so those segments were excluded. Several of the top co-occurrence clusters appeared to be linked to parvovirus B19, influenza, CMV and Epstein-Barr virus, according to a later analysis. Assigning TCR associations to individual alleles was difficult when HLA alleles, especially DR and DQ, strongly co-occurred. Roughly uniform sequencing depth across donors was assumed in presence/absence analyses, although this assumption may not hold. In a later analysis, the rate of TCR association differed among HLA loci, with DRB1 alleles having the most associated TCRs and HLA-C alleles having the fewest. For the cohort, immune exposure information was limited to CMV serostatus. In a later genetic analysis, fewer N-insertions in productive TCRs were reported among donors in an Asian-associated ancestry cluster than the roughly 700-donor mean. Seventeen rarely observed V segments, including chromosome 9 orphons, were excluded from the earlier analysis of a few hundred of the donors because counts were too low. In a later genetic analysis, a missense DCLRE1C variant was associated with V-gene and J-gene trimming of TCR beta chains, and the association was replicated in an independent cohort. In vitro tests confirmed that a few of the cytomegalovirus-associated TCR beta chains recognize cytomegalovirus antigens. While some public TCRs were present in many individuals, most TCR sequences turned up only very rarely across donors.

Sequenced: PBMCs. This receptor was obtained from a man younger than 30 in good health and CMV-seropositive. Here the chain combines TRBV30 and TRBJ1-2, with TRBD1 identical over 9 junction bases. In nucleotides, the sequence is TGTGCCTGGAGTGGGTTGGGACAGGGAGGCTATGGCTACACCTTC. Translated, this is CAWSGLGQGGYGYTF.